The 2 T cell receptor beta chains in this list originate from one sample, sequenced in a study of blood T cell repertoires in COVID-19. Sequencing was performed with immunoSEQ multiplex PCR; in TCRdb, only in-frame clones are kept and a portion is missing. The data contain about 150,000 clones, around 85% of them singletons. Input material: peripheral blood. These receptors all stem from a man aged 65 to 79 with acute or convalescent COVID-19.

J is TRBJ2-4 and V is TRBV2, with 12 bases matching TRBD2. The CDR3 length is 15 residues. V shed 7 bases, J shed 7 bases, and the junction held 8 bases outside the gene matches. CDR1 and CDR2 from the germline V gene are SNHLY and FYNNEI. The CDR3 DNA reads TGTGCCAGCACCCGACTAGCGGGAGTTCTGAACATTCAGTACTTC. It translates to CASTRLAGVLNIQYF.

This rearrangement joins TRBV19 to TRBJ2-7, with 11 nucleotides matching TRBD1. CDR1 and CDR2 from the germline V gene are LNHDA and SQIVND (reference sequence). The CDR3 covers 16 residues. V trimming: 4 bases; J trimming: 4 bases; junction bases outside the gene matches: 9. The DNA for the CDR3 is TGTGCCAGTAGTACTTACGGACAGGGGGCGCAATACGAGCAGTACTTC. Translated: CASSTYGQGAQYEQYF.